This T cell receptor beta chain was recovered during a study of regulatory T cells in long-lasting Graves disease. V lost 8 bases, J lost 4 bases, and 22 bases stayed unmatched. CDR3 length: 18 residues. CDR1 is SGHTA and CDR2 is FQGTGA in the germline V gene. HTBI primers from iRepertoire and Arm-PCR of CDR3 regions yielded the TCR beta libraries. TCRdb reprocessed the multiplex PCR reads via MiXCR and lists one record per CDR3 protein. The data show some 370,000 distinct CDR3 sequences, with more than 20% seen just once and approximately 27% held by the top ten. Time point of the sample: persistent/refractory GD, antithyroid drugs over 5 years with positive TRAb. RNA extracted from PBMCs served as the sequencing template. This clonotype was found once.

The material was peripheral blood mononuclear cells (PBMCs), obtained when the disease was refractory, from a patient treated with antithyroid drugs. The source is a middle-aged woman with Graves disease. This rearrangement joins TRBV7-3 to TRBJ1-1, with TRBD1 matching over 7 bases. The CDR3 protein is CASSPRFLVTGAGTEAFF. Written as DNA, the CDR3 is TGTGCCAGCTCACCACGCTTTCTGGTAACAGGGGCAGGCACTGAAGCTTTCTTT.